Included here is one T cell receptor beta chain sequence, with context. Its antigen is undetermined. Everyone who gave samples was a healthy Caucasian. Using its own MiXCR run on the 5' RACE reads, TCRdb lists one record per CDR3 protein. The repertoire includes hundreds of thousands of distinct CDR3 sequences, about a fifth of them detected once, and roughly 0.5% sits in the top ten. These data originate in a study of identical twins. Study-wide results and caveats: Insertions were fewer in abundant cord blood beta clonotypes, whereas memory repertoires showed none of this pattern. Alpha sequences out of frame and shared by twins had excess low generation probability. Models underestimated how often monozygotic twins shared out-of-frame TCR alpha.

The sample was also linked to a second study, of yellow fever vaccine responses in identical twins.

Sequenced material: CD4+ T cells sorted from blood. The clonotype comes from a woman aged 18-35 years in good health.

CDR3 DNA sequence: TGCAGCGTCGCCTGGACTAGCGGGAGTTACGAGCAGTACTTC. It specifies CSVAWTSGSYEQYF. This chain connects TRBV29-1 to TRBJ2-7, with TRBD2 identical over 13 bases. The CDR3 totals 14 residues. Trimming took 6 bases from V and 4 from J; bases not matched to a gene: 6. Germline CDR1 reads SQVTM; CDR2 reads ANQGSEA.